The present entry profiles one TCR beta chain with its context. TCRdb used MiXCR to reprocess the RT-PCR reads, holding one entry per CDR3 protein. Of approximately 720,000 distinct CDR3 sequences detected, 14% appear once; the ten largest clones hold around 3.3%. The sequence was collected from a female donor in good health, serving as a healthy control. The sequenced material came from memory CD4+ T cells from blood.

The CDR3 is CASSQDTDYGYTF. The CDR3 nucleotides read TGCGCCAGCAGCCAAGATACAGACTATGGCTACACCTTC. This chain connects TRBV4-1 to TRBJ1-2; the D is unclear. This CDR3 region has 13 residues. CDR1 and CDR2 (germline): MGHRA, YSYEKL. V was shortened by 0 bases and J by 3 bases, with 5 bases between the two germline ends.